These 10 T cell receptor beta chains were sequenced from one sample in a study of OX40 agonist ivuxolimab in advanced cancers. Method: immunoSEQ multiplex PCR; TCRdb's copy keeps in-frame clones and lacks some. The repertoire includes over 25,000 clones, about four fifths of them detected once, and 32% sits in the top ten. Here the sequenced sample was CD4+ or CD8+ T cells sorted from blood, taken in a trial of the OX40 agonist ivuxolimab. The receptors were sampled from an adult with an advanced solid tumor such as melanoma, head and neck, liver or kidney cancer.

The chain is built from TRBV2 and TRBJ2-7, with D possibly TRBD1 on 5 matching bases. The CDR3 extends over 13 amino acids. Germline V gene sequence: CDR1 SNHLY, CDR2 FYNNEI. Trimming took off 3 bases at V and 6 bases at J, with 12 bases between the two ends. In DNA form, the CDR3 reads TGTGCCAGCAGTGACACGACAGTCGGCGAGCAGTACTTC. Protein: CASSDTTVGEQYF.

This clone was seen just once. The chain links TRBV7-2 to TRBJ1-1; D is uncertain. Germline assignment: CDR1 SGHTA and CDR2 FQGNSA. The germline V and J ends were trimmed by 2 bases and 5 bases, with 15 bases remaining between them. This CDR3 spans 15 amino acids. CDR3 sequence reads: CASSLWRDLGTEAFF. For the CDR3, the DNA is TGTGCCAGCAGCTTATGGCGGGATTTAGGGACTGAAGCTTTCTTT.

J is TRBJ2-1 and V is TRBV28; 11 nucleotides line up with TRBD2. The CDR3 has 20 residues. Germline CDR1 reads MDHEN; CDR2 reads SYDVKM. Losses at the gene ends were 7 bases for V and 4 bases for J; bases not matched to a gene: 21. CDR3 sequence: CASTKASSGRRPIMYNEQFF. The CDR3 bases are TGTGCCAGCACCAAAGCGTCTAGCGGGAGGCGGCCCATTATGTACAATGAGCAGTTCTTC.

Comment on this clone: One junction end does not reproduce the germline sequence, and a read error may be involved. The V and J genes are TRBV19 and TRBJ2-1, with a weak D call TRBD1 (5 bases). Germline CDR1 is LNHDA and CDR2 is SQIVND (reference sequence). This CDR3 has 15 amino acids. CDR3 sequence: CASSLEKTGYDEQFF. As DNA, the CDR3 is TGTGCCAGTAGTCTAGAAAAAACAGGATACGATGAGCAGTTCTTC.

The genes are TRBV6-6 and TRBJ1-1, with D uncertain. V dropped 0 bases and J dropped 2 bases, with 10 bases sitting between them. Per germline, CDR1 MNHNY and CDR2 SVGAGI (reference sequence). The CDR3 length is 15 residues. Here the CDR3 DNA reads TGTGCCAGCAGTTACTCGGCCGGGCTAAACACTGAAGCTTTCTTT. This codes for CASSYSAGLNTEAFF.

The V call is TRBV6-5, the J call TRBJ2-1; D gene ambiguous. Trimming took off 6 bases at V and 15 bases at J, with 6 bases between the two ends. From germline, CDR1 is MNHEY and CDR2 SVGAGI. The CDR3 is 8 residues long. The CDR3 protein is CASSQVFF. The CDR3 nucleotides are TGTGCCAGCAGCCAAGTGTTCTTC.

The chain couples TRBV7-8 to TRBJ2-5, with 10 bases that match TRBD1. With the DNA end fitting TRBJ2-7 better, the J assignment may be wrong. CDR1 is SGHVS and CDR2 is FQNEAQ in the germline V gene. This CDR3 spans 14 amino acids. CDR3 residues: CASSADRGHYEQYF. For the CDR3, the DNA is TGTGCCAGCAGCGCAGACAGGGGGCACTACGAGCAGTACTTC.

The chain is built from TRBV19 and TRBJ2-5, with 9 bases aligning to TRBD1. V lost 3 bases to trimming and J lost 2 bases; unmatched junction nucleotides: 4. CDR1 LNHDA and CDR2 SQIVND come from the germline V gene (reference sequence). CDR3 length: 15 amino acids. The CDR3 region has the DNA TGTGCCAGTAGTATCCGGGACAGGGTACAAGAGACCCAGTACTTC. Its protein product is CASSIRDRVQETQYF.

Turning to this clone: The sample contains more than one DNA sequence encoding this CDR3. The chain links TRBV11-2 to TRBJ2-1; no reliable D call. The germline gives CDR1 SGHAT, CDR2 FQNNGV. Trimming left V 1 base short and J 6 bases short, with 1 base between. The CDR3 totals 11 residues. This CDR3 reads CASSLVNEQFF. CDR3 DNA: TGTGCCAGCAGCTTAGTCAATGAGCAGTTCTTC.

The chain recombines TRBV19 with TRBJ2-3, with D hard to call. The CDR3 is 11 residues long. V was cut by 4 bases and J by 7 bases, with 6 bases left in between. The germline V gene encodes CDR1 LNHDA and CDR2 SQIVND (reference sequence). The CDR3 region has the DNA TGTGCCAGTAGTAGCCAGAATACGCAGTATTTT. Protein sequence: CASSSQNTQYF.